This T cell receptor beta chain originates from a study of blood T cell repertoires in COVID-19. Background on the study: The United States, Italy and Spain provided the acute and convalescent COVID-19 samples.

Germline values: CDR1 SGDLS, CDR2 YYNGEE. CDR3 size: 14 residues. V lost 1 base and J lost 5, with 10 bases in between. Libraries were prepared by immunoSEQ multiplex PCR; TCRdb keeps only in-frame clonotypes and omits some of them. In the table there are approximately 97,000 clones, around 87% of which are singletons. The sequencing input was peripheral blood. This receptor was identified in a human donor in a cohort sampled during active COVID-19. This sequence joins TRBV9 and TRBJ1-5; a weak D match, TRBD1 (5 bases). The CDR3 DNA sequence: TGTGCCAGCAGCGTAACCGACAGTTATCAGCCCCAGCATTTT. Protein product: CASSVTDSYQPQHF.